Listed below are T cell receptor beta chains from one sample, sequenced in a study of PD-1 blockade in classical Hodgkin lymphoma. TCRdb's table, derived via immunoSEQ multiplex PCR, lists solely in-frame clones and lacks some. This sample has approximately 79,000 clones, with roughly 91% found just once. This specimen was peripheral blood mononuclear cells (PBMCs), taken before the second cycle of nivolumab. The origin of the receptors is a human donor with classical Hodgkin lymphoma. Each CDR3 is given with its conserved first and last residue. A D gene is named only where the DNA matches it firmly. Part of the rows lack a size; the others show once, few, many or a class for expanded clones.

>NA|TRBJ2-1|TRBV11-3|TRBD2
CASSFSGGGGEQFF
TGTGCCAGCAGCTTTAGCGGGGGCGGCGGCGAGCAGTTCTTC
>NA|TRBJ1-3|TRBV5-4|NA
CASSLGAGNTIYF
TGTGCCAGCAGCTTGGGGGCTGGAAACACCATATATTTT
>NA|TRBJ2-1|TRBV30|NA
CAWSVVGNYNEQFF
TGTGCCTGGAGTGTAGTGGGAAACTACAATGAGCAGTTCTTC
>NA|TRBJ2-2|TRBV7-2|NA
CASSHTSLSQVTSGELFF
TGTGCCAGCAGCCATACCTCCCTATCACAGGTTACGAGCGGGGAGCTGTTTTTT
>NA|TRBJ1-5|TRBV30|TRBD1
CAWSGAGGQPQHF
TGTGCCTGGAGTGGGGCAGGGGGCCAGCCCCAGCATTTT
>once|TRBJ2-3|TRBV9|NA
CASSVDEDPDTQYF
TGTGCCAGCAGCGTAGATGAAGATCCAGATACGCAGTATTTT
>once|TRBJ2-5|TRBV5-1|NA
CASSGRRGETQYF
TGCGCCAGCAGCGGAAGGAGGGGAGAGACCCAGTACTTC
>NA|TRBJ2-5|TRBV4-1|NA
CASSQGPQGTETQYF
TGCGCCAGCAGCCAAGGCCCACAGGGAACGGAGACCCAGTACTTC
>NA|TRBJ2-7|TRBV9|NA
CASSVRSKTEGSLGEQYF
TGTGCCAGCAGCGTCCGATCCAAGACGGAGGGGTCACTGGGCGAGCAGTACTTC
>once|TRBJ2-3|TRBV30|NA
CAWSRASTDTQYF
TGTGCCTGGAGCCGAGCAAGCACAGATACGCAGTATTTT
>NA|TRBJ1-5|TRBV28|NA
CASRQVNQPQHF
TGTGCCAGCAGGCAGGTCAATCAGCCCCAGCATTTT
>NA|TRBJ2-1|TRBV18|NA
CASSRLAVSYNEQFF
TGTGCCAGCTCACGGTTGGCGGTCTCCTACAATGAGCAGTTCTTC
>NA|TRBJ2-2|TRBV28|TRBD2
CASSLAGGPSGELFF
TGTGCCAGCAGTCTTGCGGGAGGGCCAAGCGGGGAGCTGTTTTTT
>NA|TRBJ1-5|TRBV28|TRBD1
CASRVWAGQGGNQPQHF
TGTGCCAGCAGAGTTTGGGCGGGACAGGGGGGAAATCAGCCCCAGCATTTT
>NA|TRBJ2-7|TRBV28|NA
CASSLGLGFYEQYF
TGTGCCAGCAGTTTAGGGCTGGGTTTCTACGAGCAGTACTTC
>NA|TRBJ1-1|TRBV27|NA
CASSPNRAEAFF
TGTGCCAGCAGTCCGAACAGGGCTGAAGCTTTCTTT
>NA|TRBJ2-7|TRBV13|TRBD2
CASSRGDFYEQYF
TGTGCCAGCAGCCGGGGGGACTTCTACGAGCAGTACTTC
>once|TRBJ2-1|TRBV12-2|NA
CAKLRVGIFSYNEQFF
TGTGCCAAATTAAGGGTAGGCATCTTCTCCTACAATGAGCAGTTCTTC
>NA|TRBJ1-5|TRBV19|NA
CAGNREFGQPQHF
TGTGCCGGTAACAGGGAATTTGGTCAGCCCCAGCATTTT
>NA|TRBJ2-6|TRBV18|NA
CASSPWPGAVSGANVLTF
TGTGCCAGCTCACCGTGGCCGGGAGCCGTGTCTGGGGCCAACGTCCTGACTTTC
>NA|TRBJ2-7|TRBV5-1|TRBD1
CASVPGQGSYEQYF
TGCGCCAGTGTTCCGGGACAGGGAAGCTACGAGCAGTACTTC
>NA|TRBJ2-2|TRBV6-6|TRBD1
CASSSTGLQGGELFF
TGTGCCAGCAGTTCGACAGGGTTGCAGGGCGGGGAGCTGTTTTTT
>NA|TRBJ2-5|TRBV9|TRBD2
CASSVGSGLAGETQYF
TGTGCCAGCAGCGTAGGGTCGGGACTAGCGGGAGAGACCCAGTACTTC
>NA|TRBJ2-6|TRBV5-1|NA
CASSTSTGWGSGANVLTF
TGCGCCAGCAGCACCTCCACAGGGTGGGGGTCTGGGGCCAACGTCCTGACTTTC
>NA|TRBJ2-7|TRBV18|NA
CASSEGESSYEQYF
TGTGCCAGCTCGGAAGGGGAGTCCTCCTACGAGCAGTACTTC
>NA|TRBJ2-7|TRBV7-9|NA
CASSLEASGEQYF
TGTGCCAGCAGCTTAGAAGCTTCGGGCGAGCAGTACTTC
>NA|TRBJ2-1|TRBV27|TRBD2
CASRLAGTYNEQFF
TGTGCCAGCAGGCTAGCGGGCACCTACAATGAGCAGTTCTTC
>NA|TRBJ1-4|TRBV19|NA
CASSIGGQFNEKLFF
TGTGCCAGTAGTATTGGTGGACAGTTTAATGAAAAACTGTTTTTT
>NA|TRBJ2-1|TRBV28|TRBD1
CASSPARGTASPNYNEQFF
TGTGCCAGCAGTCCCGCGAGAGGGACAGCCTCTCCAAACTACAATGAGCAGTTCTTC
>NA|TRBJ1-2|TRBV28|TRBD1
CASSPILRTGHYGYTF
TGTGCCAGCAGTCCTATCCTGAGGACAGGTCACTATGGCTACACCTTC
>NA|TRBJ2-5|TRBV7-9|NA
CASSPSIGQDRETQYF
TGTGCCAGCAGCCCCTCAATTGGCCAGGACAGAGAGACCCAGTACTTC
>NA|TRBJ2-5|TRBV7-6|TRBD2
CASSFSPWREGETQYF
TGTGCCAGCAGTTTCTCCCCTTGGCGGGAGGGGGAGACCCAGTACTTC
>NA|TRBJ2-2|TRBV2|NA
CASRETGIIGELFF
TGTGCCAGCAGGGAGACAGGTATCATCGGGGAGCTGTTTTTT
>NA|TRBJ2-5|TRBV2|NA
CASRGGETQYF
TGTGCCAGCAGAGGCGGAGAGACCCAGTACTTC
>NA|TRBJ1-1|TRBV30|NA
CAWSGRRNTEAFF
TGTGCCTGGAGCGGGAGGCGGAACACTGAAGCTTTCTTT
>NA|TRBJ1-1|TRBV5-8|TRBD1
CASSSTGAKNTEAFF
TGTGCCAGCAGCTCGACAGGGGCAAAGAACACTGAAGCTTTCTTT
>NA|TRBJ1-2|TRBV18|NA
CASSSGPNLGSYGYTF
TGTGCCAGCTCATCCGGACCCAACCTGGGGTCCTATGGCTACACCTTC
>NA|TRBJ2-5|TRBV7-2|NA
CASTQGTGKETQYF
TGTGCCAGCACCCAAGGAACGGGAAAAGAGACCCAGTACTTC
>once|TRBJ1-1|TRBV28|NA
CASSPNYIGSQEDEAFF
TGTGCCAGCAGTCCAAACTATATCGGCAGTCAGGAGGATGAAGCTTTCTTT
>once|TRBJ2-2|TRBV30|TRBD2
CAWSPGLAGPGELFF
TGTGCCTGGAGTCCGGGACTAGCGGGCCCCGGGGAGCTGTTTTTT
>NA|TRBJ1-5|TRBV30|TRBD1
CAWKGQTYSNQPQHF
TGTGCCTGGAAGGGACAGACCTATAGCAATCAGCCCCAGCATTTT
>NA|TRBJ2-5|TRBV11-2|NA
CASSLRAGLQETQYF
TGTGCCAGCAGCTTACGTGCGGGTCTCCAAGAGACCCAGTACTTC
>NA|TRBJ2-3|TRBV2|NA
CASSLQGGADTQYF
TGTGCCAGCAGCTTACAGGGTGGTGCAGATACGCAGTATTTT
>NA|TRBJ1-2|TRBV2|TRBD1
CASSDGQGRRGYTF
TGTGCCAGCAGTGACGGACAGGGGAGACGTGGCTACACCTTC
>NA|TRBJ2-7|TRBV5-5|TRBD2
CASSWTSGSYEQYF
TGTGCCAGCAGCTGGACTAGCGGGAGTTACGAGCAGTACTTC
>NA|TRBJ2-5|TRBV30|NA
CAWSRGAGGLGETQYF
TGTGCCTGGAGCCGCGGTGCTGGGGGGTTAGGAGAGACCCAGTACTTC
>NA|TRBJ2-1|TRBV4-1|NA
CASSQDAGSEQFF
TGCGCCAGCAGCCAAGATGCAGGGAGTGAGCAGTTCTTC